The clone carrying this TCR beta chain turned up a few times. Antigen specificity is unknown. These data belong to a study of glioma-infiltrating T cells. Study overall: Glioblastomas were WHO grade IV, sampled at first diagnosis; low-grade were grade II. Blood libraries targeted roughly 4.5- to 10-fold coverage of roughly 1 million T cells. Study-level results: A blood CDR3 motif signature was depleted in highly divergent patients.

CDR1 and CDR2 (germline): ENHRY, SYGVKD. The CDR3 consists of 13 residues. The germline V and J ends were trimmed by 7 bases and 3 bases, with 13 bases remaining between them. Using RNA template, CDR3s of TCR alpha and beta were amplified with iRepertoire arm-PCR. TCRdb used MiXCR to reprocess the multiplex PCR reads, holding one entry per CDR3 protein. The table lists about 380,000 distinct CDR3 sequences, 41% of them singletons. The sequenced sample was glioma tissue, nonneoplastic brain tissue, or PBMCs (not recorded which). The rearrangement uses TRBV10-3 and TRBJ2-7, with D uncertain. This TCR was recovered from a human donor with low-grade glioma or glioblastoma, undergoing nonglioma brain surgery, or in good health (not recorded which). The chain's CDR3 is CAIMSTENYEQYF. The DNA of the CDR3 is TGTGCCATCATGAGTACGGAGAACTACGAGCAGTACTTC.